These 17 T cell receptor beta chains were all obtained from the same sample, sequenced in a study of cytotoxic CD8 clonotypes in ibrutinib-treated CLL. Profiling relied on immunoSEQ multiplex PCR, and the TCRdb table lists in-frame clones only, not all of them. Altogether about 84,000 clones are present, approximately 86% being singletons, with the ten largest covering approximately 5.4%. Specimen: PBMCs, collected before ibrutinib treatment. The source of these receptors is a human donor with chronic lymphocytic leukemia.

The chain combines TRBV4-2 with TRBJ2-7; D ambiguous. The germline gives CDR1 LGHNA, CDR2 YNFKEQ. This CDR3 comprises 14 residues. V gave up 1 base and J gave up 1 base, with 8 bases separating them. Here the CDR3 DNA reads TGTGCCAGCAGCCAAGGGCGCGTTTCCTACGAGCAGTACTTC. Translating gives CASSQGRVSYEQYF.

V and J are TRBV15 and TRBJ1-1; D unresolved. The CDR3 spans 16 residues. In germline, CDR1 is LNHNV, CDR2 YYDKDF (reference sequence). Trimming shortened V by 0 bases and J by 0 bases, and 11 bases separated the two germline ends. CDR3 residues: CATSRDYQVMNTEAFF. DNA for the CDR3: TGTGCCACCAGCAGAGATTATCAGGTTATGAACACTGAAGCTTTCTTT.

The CDR3 bases are TGTGCCAGCAGTTACTCGAGCGGGAGCGACTACAATGAGCAGTTCTTC. The encoded protein is CASSYSSGSDYNEQFF. The chain combines TRBV6-6 with TRBJ2-1, with 8 bases identical to TRBD2. V lost 0 bases and J lost 3; bases outside the gene matches: 4. This CDR3 has 16 amino acids. Germline loops: CDR1 MNHNY, CDR2 SVGAGI (reference sequence).

This clone was picked up a small number of times. The chain combines TRBV18 with TRBJ2-1; 10 nucleotides line up with TRBD2. Germline V lookup: CDR1 KGHSH, CDR2 LQKENI. The CDR3 is made up of 15 amino acids. J was trimmed by 12 bases and V by 0 bases; bases with no gene match: 8. DNA of the CDR3: TGTGCCAGCTCACCACCAGGATTAGCGGGAGGTGGGCAGTTCTTC. This codes for CASSPPGLAGGGQFF.

The chain has TRBV19 and TRBJ1-2, with unresolved D. Trimming cost V 6 bases and J 2 bases, with 19 bases left between them. The CDR3 contains 16 residues. Germline CDR1 LNHDA, CDR2 SQIVND (reference sequence). CDR3 sequence: CASRISPVVANYGYTF. The CDR3 coding sequence is TGTGCCAGTAGAATTTCCCCGGTAGTTGCGAACTATGGCTACACCTTC.

The chain has TRBV11-2 and TRBJ1-2; no reliable D call. V was pared by 5 bases and J by 5 bases, with 9 bases between. This CDR3 contains 12 residues. Germline V lookup: CDR1 SGHAT, CDR2 FQNNGV. CDR3 in amino acids: CASSRVGYGYTF. The DNA of the CDR3 is TGTGCCAGCAGCCGGGTAGGGTATGGCTACACCTTC.

V usage is TRBV27 and J usage is TRBJ2-1, with TRBD1 as a possible D gene (6 bases). CDR3 length: 14 residues. Germline lookup yields CDR1 MNHEY and CDR2 SMNVEV (reference sequence). The V end was cut by 6 bases, the J end by 3 bases, with 12 bases between. CDR3 nucleotides: TGTGCCAGCAGCCCACTAGGGGGCTACAATGAGCAGTTCTTC. Translation gives CASSPLGGYNEQFF.

The chain carries TRBV5-4 and TRBJ1-2; no reliable D call. There are 14 residues in the CDR3. Germline assignment: CDR1 SGHNT and CDR2 YYREEE (reference sequence). Trimming left V 3 bases short and J 2 bases short, with 11 bases between. CDR3 residues: CASSWPSKNYGYTF. The CDR3 coding sequence is TGTGCCAGCAGCTGGCCCTCTAAAAACTATGGCTACACCTTC.

The chain is built from TRBV19 and TRBJ1-5; TRBD1 aligns across 7 bases. J lost 5 bases, V lost 5 bases, and 3 bases had no gene match. CDR3 size: 13 residues. CDR1 LNHDA and CDR2 SQIVND come from the germline V gene (reference sequence). The DNA for the CDR3 is TGTGCCAGTAGTTCCACAGGGGATCAGCCCCAGCATTTT. It yields the protein CASSSTGDQPQHF. The whole variable domain, filled in from reference TRBV19 and TRBJ1-5, reads DGGITQSPKYLFRKEGQNVTLSCEQNLNHDAMYWYRQDPGQGLRLIYYSQIVNDFQKGDIAEGYSVSREKKESFPLTVTSAQKNPTAFYLCASSSTGDQPQHFGDGTRLSIL.

V and J are TRBV28 and TRBJ2-5; 8 bases map to TRBD1. The J segment lost 5 bases and the V segment lost 5 bases, leaving 13 bases of the junction unmatched. The CDR3 covers 16 residues. Germline V gene data show CDR1 as MDHEN and CDR2 as SYDVKM. CDR3 nucleotide sequence: TGTGCCAGCAGTAGCGTAGGACAGGGAGAGGCGGAGACCCAGTACTTC. It translates to CASSSVGQGEAETQYF.

As DNA, the CDR3 is TGTGCCAGCAGGTACAAGATACAGGGGGCCGACACTGAAGCTTTCTTT. Its translation: CASRYKIQGADTEAFF. The rearrangement links TRBV2 to TRBJ1-1; the match to TRBD1 covers 9 bases. In germline, CDR1 is SNHLY, CDR2 FYNNEI. The V segment lost 6 bases and the J segment 3 bases; nucleotides outside the gene matches: 11. This CDR3 is 16 amino acids long.

This chain uses TRBV6-5 with TRBJ1-2; D remains ambiguous. Germline V CDR1 and CDR2: MNHEY, SVGAGI. CDR3 length: 13 amino acids. Trimming left V 3 bases short and J 6 bases short, with 11 bases between. The DNA of the CDR3 is TGTGCCAGCAGTTATAGTCCAGCCAATGGCTACACCTTC. Translating it yields CASSYSPANGYTF.

This clone was found a few times. The chain joins TRBV28 to TRBJ1-4, with D possibly being TRBD1 (5 bases). Trimming took 6 bases from V and 7 from J, leaving 21 bases between them. The CDR3 covers 16 residues. Per germline, CDR1 MDHEN and CDR2 SYDVKM. CDR3 nucleotide sequence: TGTGCCAGCAGGCGTAACAAGTTTGGGGCCGGTGAAAAACTGTTTTTT. It yields the protein CASRRNKFGAGEKLFF.

Only one count was recorded for this clone. The V and J genes are TRBV30 and TRBJ2-7, with unresolved D. The CDR3 is made up of 13 amino acids. V was cut by 0 bases and J by 0 bases, with 6 bases left in between. Germline lookup yields CDR1 GTSNPN and CDR2 SVGIG (reference sequence). The CDR3, as DNA: TGTGCCTGGAGTGTATCTCTCTCCTACGAGCAGTACTTC. It is translated as CAWSVSLSYEQYF. The full variable domain, completed using reference TRBV30 and TRBJ2-7, is SQTIHQWPATLVQPVGSPLSLECTVEGTSNPNLYWYRQAAGRGLQLLFYSVGIGQISSEVPQNLSASRPQDRQFILSSKKLLLSDSGFYLCAWSVSLSYEQYFGPGTRLTVT.

The chain is built from TRBV7-3 and TRBJ2-5; 8 bases fit TRBD2. Trimming cost V 6 bases and J 3 bases; bases outside gene matches: 12. CDR1 SGHTA and CDR2 FQGTGA come from the germline V gene. The CDR3 consists of 16 residues. CDR3 protein: CASSPRGSGIKETQYF. The CDR3 nucleotides read TGTGCCAGCAGTCCTCGGGGTAGCGGGATAAAAGAGACCCAGTACTTC.

The gene calls are TRBV6-1 and TRBJ2-3, with TRBD2 as a possible D gene (6 bases). This CDR3 comprises 15 residues. The germline CDR1 and CDR2 sequences are MNHNS and SASEGT. V lost 8 bases, J lost 4 bases, and 19 bases lay in between. DNA for the CDR3: TGTGCCAGCGCACAACGGGACTTTTCAGCAGATACGCAGTATTTT. Translation: CASAQRDFSADTQYF.

This clone came up a few times. The V and J genes are TRBV19 and TRBJ1-2; 9 bases match TRBD1. After removal of 5 bases from V and 3 bases from J, the junction contained 7 bases not matched to a gene. This CDR3 has 15 residues. Germline V gives CDR1 LNHDA, CDR2 SQIVND (reference sequence). For the CDR3, the DNA is TGTGCCAGTAGTGCCAGACAGGGGGATCACTATGGCTACACCTTC. Translation: CASSARQGDHYGYTF. Full variable domain (rest looked up from reference TRBV19 and TRBJ1-2): DGGITQSPKYLFRKEGQNVTLSCEQNLNHDAMYWYRQDPGQGLRLIYYSQIVNDFQKGDIAEGYSVSREKKESFPLTVTSAQKNPTAFYLCASSARQGDHYGYTFGSGTRLTVV.